This T cell receptor (beta chain) was identified during a study of T-cell reconstitution after alpha-beta-depleted transplantation in children. Study findings and constraints: TCRbeta diversity was high at day 60 in some patients (a result of surviving recipient T cells and thymic progenitors). By one year post-transplant, T-cell counts and diversity largely arose from T cells that were newly produced. It was reported that alpha-beta T cells came from several hundred expanded graft clones (about two months after transplant).

The CDR3 loop spans 18 amino acids. With V trimmed by 4 bases and J by 7 bases, 10 bases remained unmatched. A TCRbeta library incorporating unique molecular identifiers was prepared. In TCRdb, the PCR reads were re-called with MiXCR into one record per CDR3 protein. This sample carries 540,000 or so distinct CDR3 sequences, roughly 23% of them seen once, and the ten largest clones take around an eighth. Regarding this clonotype: Antigen specificity is unknown.

The TCR sequence derives from a boy under three years old who had a stem cell transplant for acute myeloid leukemia, so the T cells may come from the graft donor. Specimen: PBMCs, mostly from graft donor cells, collected 360 days after TCRalphabeta/CD19-depleted stem cell transplant. The chain couples TRBV12-3 or TRBV12-4 to TRBJ2-1; TRBD2 matches at 16 bases. CDR3 loop: CASSSGLAGGPGLNEQFF. Written as DNA, the CDR3 is TGTGCCAGCAGTTCGGGACTAGCGGGGGGGCCGGGGTTGAATGAGCAGTTCTTC.